This T cell receptor beta chain was identified during a study of cytomegalovirus exposure and HLA in healthy donors. Study observations and caveats: An analysis that came later showed most CMV-associated TCR beta chains appearing HLA-restricted. In an earlier analysis, about 87% or about 30%: the productive usage of most TCR beta V segments. Later on, an analysis tied 15,000 or so TCR beta sequences to HLA alleles at 0.05 false discovery rate.

Comment on this clone: Its antigen is unknown.

The PCR was carried out with 60 Vbeta primers and 13 Jbeta primers. Assay used: immunoSEQ multiplex PCR; TCRdb lists only in-frame clones, some missing. The repertoire holds some 100,000 clones, with more than 75% as singletons. Per germline, CDR1 MNHNS and CDR2 SASEGT. The V gene end was trimmed by 10 bases and the J gene end by 2 bases; junction bases not matched to a gene: 5. The CDR3 totals 13 residues. The V call is TRBV6-1, the J call TRBJ1-3; 7 nucleotides agree with TRBD1. This clonotype originated in a woman in her forties or fifties in good health and CMV-seropositive. The sample was PBMCs. The CDR3 region has the DNA TGTGCCACCATAACAGGGGCTGGAAACACCATATATTTT. It is translated as CATITGAGNTIYF.